Listed here are 10 T cell receptor beta chains from one sample, sequenced in a study of human T cells and chemical hapten exposure. TCRdb itself ran the RACE reads through MiXCR, one entry per CDR3 protein. The data show 300,000 to 450,000 distinct CDR3 sequences, approximately 5% seen once. Time point reported: pre-sensitization, week 0. Treatment defined: therapeutic diphenylcyclopropenone sensitization with weekly scalp DPC. Source: whole blood, taken in connection with sensitization to the hapten diphenylcyclopropenone (DPC). These receptors were obtained from a woman aged 45-59 years with alopecia areata. Some clones in this sample may be carry-over from other donors' samples.

Concerning this clonotype itself: The junction departs from the called germline gene at one end, perhaps through a read error. The chain is built from TRBV12-3 or TRBV12-4 and TRBJ2-2; a possible D gene is TRBD2 (6 bases). There are 13 residues in the CDR3. CDR3: CASSFAGTGKLFF. Written as DNA, the CDR3 is TGTGCCAGCAGTTTTGCGGGGACCGGGAAGCTGTTTTTT.

This clonotype was observed a few times. V gene TRBV3-1 combines with J gene TRBJ1-5, with D unclear. Germline values: CDR1 LGHDT, CDR2 YNNKEL (reference sequence). The CDR3 length is 13 residues. The V end was cut by 0 bases, the J end by 6 bases, with 6 bases between. Here the CDR3 reads CASSQDTLQPQHF. CDR3 DNA: TGTGCCAGCAGCCAAGATACACTTCAGCCCCAGCATTTT.

The J gene is TRBJ1-4, the V gene TRBV12-3 or TRBV12-4, with D hard to call. The CDR3 loop spans 13 amino acids. Trimming cost V 2 bases and J 4 bases, with 5 bases left between them. This chain's CDR3 is CASSLSINEKLFF. CDR3 bases: TGTGCCAGCAGTTTAAGCATTAATGAAAAACTGTTTTTT.

In the case of this clonotype: One base away lies a much larger clone, so this may be a sequencing read error. The chain couples TRBV18 to TRBJ1-5; a possible D gene is TRBD1 (5 bases). The ends were cut back, 1 base at V and 3 bases at J, with 10 bases in the middle. CDR3 length: 15 residues. Germline CDR1 KGHSH, CDR2 LQKENI. The CDR3, as DNA: TGTGCCAGCTCACCACAGGCAGGGAACAATCAGCCCCAGCATTTT. Its protein product is CASSPQAGNNQPQHF.

In this sample, this clonotype turned up many times. The chain is built from TRBV5-1 and TRBJ2-1, with D perhaps matching TRBD2 (5 bases). With 0 bases removed from V and 8 bases from J, the gap between germline ends came to 9 bases. The germline V gene has CDR1 SGHRS and CDR2 YFSETQ. The CDR3 spans 13 residues. The DNA for the CDR3 is TGCGCCAGCAGCTTGGATGAGGGCTATGAGCAGTTCTTC. Translated, it gives CASSLDEGYEQFF.

This clonotype was counted between two and nine times. The V and J genes are TRBV7-2 and TRBJ2-3, with D perhaps matching TRBD1 or TRBD2 (5 bases each). The CDR3 has 16 amino acids. Looked up from germline, CDR1 is SGHTA and CDR2 is FQGNSA. Trimming left V 6 bases short and J 1 base short, with 17 bases between. The CDR3 nucleotides read TGTGCCAGCAGTTTATCCGGGACCGCTGGCACAGATACGCAGTATTTT. Translation: CASSLSGTAGTDTQYF.

This clonotype was counted at least ten times. The chain joins TRBV28 to TRBJ2-1; 9 positions agree with TRBD1. CDR1 is MDHEN, CDR2 SYDVKM, per germline. The CDR3 loop spans 15 amino acids. Trimming at V came to 6 bases and at J to 8 bases, leaving 11 bases not matched to a gene. This CDR3 reads CASRLTGTGSHEQFF. The CDR3 DNA reads as TGTGCCAGCAGACTTACCGGGACAGGGTCCCATGAGCAGTTCTTC.

This clonotype was seen at least ten times. V is TRBV29-1 and J is TRBJ2-7, with 12 bases fitting TRBD2. This CDR3 region has 13 residues. The germline CDR1 and CDR2 sequences are SQVTM and ANQGSEA. The V segment lost 6 bases and the J segment 7 bases; nucleotides outside the gene matches: 7. The CDR3 is CSVLSSGRGEQYF. The CDR3 bases are TGCAGCGTCCTATCTAGCGGGAGGGGAGAGCAGTACTTC.

Details on this clonotype: Since no conserved phenylalanine or tryptophan closes the CDR3, a read error is the likely cause. This chain joins TRBV5-4 and TRBJ2-7, with 7 bases aligning to TRBD1. V trimming: 0 bases; J trimming: 4 bases; junction bases outside the gene matches: 4. Germline loops: CDR1 SGHNT, CDR2 YYREEE (reference sequence). The CDR3 is 14 amino acids. CDR3 amino acids: CASSLEQGSYEQYY. The DNA for the CDR3 is TGTGCCAGCAGCTTGGAACAGGGGTCTTACGAGCAGTACTAC.

The chain joins TRBV6-1 to TRBJ2-1; 9 bases align to TRBD1. The length of the CDR3 is 15 residues. CDR1 is MNHNS, CDR2 SASEGT, per germline. V shed 5 bases, J shed 4 bases, and the junction held 6 bases outside the gene matches. CDR3 nucleotides: TGTGCCAGCAGTTGGGGGGACAGGGTATACAATGAGCAGTTCTTC. It encodes CASSWGDRVYNEQFF.